This TCR beta chain was sequenced in a study of T cell repertoires in cytomegalovirus infection. This clonotype was counted ten times or more. Its antigen is not identified. The CDR3 loop spans 16 amino acids. CDR1 is SGHAT, CDR2 FQNNGV, per germline. Trimming shortened V by 0 bases and J by 12 bases, and 23 bases separated the two germline ends. Findings and limits, study-wide: HLA-C-restricted CMV-specific TCR beta clonotypes were dominant in the ex vivo response.

MiXCR, run by TCRdb on the reads, gives a single entry per CDR3 protein. The table lists about 360,000 distinct CDR3 sequences, around 18% of them singletons, with 8.7% in the top ten. The sequenced sample was PBMCs. This receptor was taken from a human donor in good health (CMV status not recorded). Some clones in this sample may be carry-over from other donors' samples. The V and J genes are TRBV11-2 and TRBJ1-1; D is possibly TRBD1 (5 bases). The DNA for the CDR3 is TGTGCCAGCAGCTTAGATCGGTACAGGTTGGAGGCCGGACCTTTCTTT. Protein product: CASSLDRYRLEAGPFF.